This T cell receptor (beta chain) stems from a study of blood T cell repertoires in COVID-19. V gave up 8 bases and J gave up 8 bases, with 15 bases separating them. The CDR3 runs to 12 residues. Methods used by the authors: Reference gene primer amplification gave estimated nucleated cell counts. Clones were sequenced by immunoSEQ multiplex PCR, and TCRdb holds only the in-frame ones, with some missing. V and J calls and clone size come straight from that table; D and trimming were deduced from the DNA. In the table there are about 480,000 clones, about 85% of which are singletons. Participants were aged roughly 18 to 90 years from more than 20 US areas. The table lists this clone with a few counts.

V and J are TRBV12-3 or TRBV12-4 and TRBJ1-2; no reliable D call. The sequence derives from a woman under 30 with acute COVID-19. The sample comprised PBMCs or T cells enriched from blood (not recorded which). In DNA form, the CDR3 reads TGTGCCAGCGCGTCCATTTCGATAGGCTACACCTTC. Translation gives CASASISIGYTF.